This T cell receptor beta chain was obtained from a study of T cell repertoires in cytomegalovirus infection. About the study: Well-studied HLA-B-restricted CMV epitopes were used in the study alongside recently identified HLA-C-restricted ones. TCR beta signatures that were public indicated CMV infection and matching HLA type. General study points: The study identified carriers of CMV plus the relevant HLA from cumulative public TCR beta family frequency.

MiXCR, run by TCRdb on the reads, gives a single entry per CDR3 protein. The sample lists a few hundred thousand distinct CDR3 sequences, around 25% occurring once. From germline, CDR1 is MNHEY and CDR2 SVGEGT. This CDR3 is built from 17 residues. V lost 0 bases to trimming and J lost 2 bases, with 15 bases between them. This clonotype was seen a few times. Antigen unknown. This sequence was found in a human donor in good health (CMV status not recorded). Some clones in this sample may be carry-over from other donors' samples. This chain joins TRBV6-2 or TRBV6-3 and TRBJ2-3; the D gene could be TRBD1 or TRBD2 (5 bases each). Here the sequenced sample was cultured PBMCs, taken from culture after CMV antigen stimulation. Here the CDR3 DNA reads TGTGCCAGCAGTTACTCCCGGGGCCTAGCCCCCACAGATACGCAGTATTTT. Protein sequence: CASSYSRGLAPTDTQYF.